This is a list of T cell receptor beta chains from one sample in a study of blood T cell repertoires in COVID-19. Method: immunoSEQ multiplex PCR; TCRdb's copy keeps in-frame clones and lacks some. The sample consists of fewer than 200,000 clones, approximately 88% of them appearing once. Sequencing was performed on peripheral blood. All receptors derive from a woman aged 55-70 years who had recovered from COVID-19. Each CDR3 is given with its conserved first and last residue. D genes are given only for firm matches. Size is omitted from some rows. Given values are once, few, many or a class for expanded clones.

j_call clone_size v_call d_call cdr3_nt cdr3_aa
TRBJ2-1 NA TRBV9 TRBD1 TGTGCCAGCAGCCCTCAGGGGGCGGTCTACAATGAGCAGTTCTTC CASSPQGAVYNEQFF
TRBJ2-7 NA TRBV9 TRBD2 TGTGCCAGCAGCGTTAGCGGGGGGGTCTCCTACGAGCAGTACTTC CASSVSGGVSYEQYF
TRBJ1-5 NA TRBV27 NA TGTGCCAGCAGTTTCACAGGGTTCGGCAATCAGCCCCAGCATTTT CASSFTGFGNQPQHF
TRBJ1-3 NA TRBV2 NA TGTGCCAGCAGGGACCGTTCGGGAGGAAACACCATATATTTT CASRDRSGGNTIYF
TRBJ1-1 NA TRBV29-1 NA TGCAGCGTTACGTACGGGGTTGGGACAACTGAAGCTTTCTTT CSVTYGVGTTEAFF
TRBJ1-4 NA TRBV6-5 NA TGTGCCAGCAGTTACTCGGCGGTATCTAATGAAAAACTGTTTTTT CASSYSAVSNEKLFF
TRBJ1-4 NA TRBV6-6 NA TGTGCCAGCAGTCCGGGGAGTGCAACTAATGAAAAACTGTTTTTT CASSPGSATNEKLFF
TRBJ2-7 once TRBV3-1/TRBV3-2 TRBD1 TGTGCCAGCAGCCGGACAGGAGAGCAGTACTTC CASSRTGEQYF
TRBJ2-2 NA TRBV10-3 NA TGTGCCATCAGTGACCGAACGAAAGGACAGATCACCGGGGAGCTGTTTTTT CAISDRTKGQITGELFF
TRBJ1-5 NA TRBV2 TRBD1 TGTGCCAGCAGTGCCCAGGGGGTTGGCAATCAGCCCCAGCATTTT CASSAQGVGNQPQHF
TRBJ2-3 once TRBV4-1 NA TGCGCCAGCAGCCAAGATACTGCAGATACGCAGTATTTT CASSQDTADTQYF
TRBJ1-2 NA TRBV24-1 TRBD1 TGTGCCACCAGTGATACCGGGACAGGGAGCTATGGCTACACCTTC CATSDTGTGSYGYTF
TRBJ2-7 NA TRBV28 TRBD1 TGTGCCAGCAGTTTGCCAAACAGGGGGGCGCGCTACTTC CASSLPNRGARYF
TRBJ2-1 NA TRBV28 TRBD2 TGTGCCAGCAGTTCCCATGGACTCCAGCGGGGGGGCTACAATGAGCAGTTCTTC CASSSHGLQRGGYNEQFF
TRBJ2-1 NA TRBV9 NA TGTGCCAGCAGCGTAAGCCCCCGGGGGAACAATGAGCAGTTCTTC CASSVSPRGNNEQFF
TRBJ1-1 NA TRBV19 NA TGTGCCAGTAGTATGCGGGAGAACACTGAAGCTTTCTTT CASSMRENTEAFF
TRBJ2-1 NA TRBV6-5 NA TGTGCCAGCAGCAACAGGCAGTCGGCCTACAATGAGCAGTTCTTC CASSNRQSAYNEQFF
TRBJ2-5 NA TRBV7-7 TRBD2 TGTGCTAGCAGCGTCGGGACTAGCGGGGGTACGGAGACCCAGTACTTC CASSVGTSGGTETQYF
TRBJ1-2 NA TRBV16 NA TGTGCCAGCAGCCAATTAAGCGAATATGGCTACACCTTC CASSQLSEYGYTF
TRBJ1-2 NA TRBV10-3 NA TGTGCCATCAGTGCACAGGGAAAAGGGGACTATGGCTACACCTTC CAISAQGKGDYGYTF
TRBJ1-2 NA TRBV2 NA TGTGCCAGCAGGGGAGGGAGCTCAGGTGGCTACACCTTC CASRGGSSGGYTF
TRBJ1-2 NA TRBV7-3 TRBD1 TGTGCCAGCAGCCCTGGACAGGGGGCGCGAAGTGGCTACACCTTC CASSPGQGARSGYTF
TRBJ2-3 NA TRBV30 TRBD2 TGTGCCTGGAGTAACCCGGCTAGCGGGGGGGCCAATACGCAGTATTTT CAWSNPASGGANTQYF
TRBJ2-1 NA TRBV4-2 TRBD2 TGTGCCAGCAGCCCACTAGCGGGGGAAGCCTACAATGAGCAGTTCTTC CASSPLAGEAYNEQFF
TRBJ2-3 NA TRBV12-5 NA TGTGCTAGTGGTTTGCTAGACACAGATACGCAGTATTTT CASGLLDTDTQYF
TRBJ1-1 NA TRBV30 NA TGTGCCTGGAGTCTTATCAGGGCGAACACTGAAGCTTTCTTT CAWSLIRANTEAFF
TRBJ1-2 NA TRBV19 TRBD1 TGTGCCAGTAGTATAGAGCCGGGGACAGTTAACTATGGCTACACCTTC CASSIEPGTVNYGYTF
TRBJ1-1 NA TRBV6-1 NA TGTGCCAGCAGTGAAACGGGGGGCGGGACTGAAGCTTTCTTT CASSETGGGTEAFF
TRBJ1-1 NA TRBV9 TRBD1 TGTGCCAGCAGCGTACTGGGGACAGCGAACACTGAAGCTTTCTTT CASSVLGTANTEAFF
TRBJ1-6 NA TRBV2 TRBD1 TGTGCCAGCAGTCCACAGACAGGGGAGAGTTCACCCCTCCACTTT CASSPQTGESSPLHF
TRBJ1-1 NA TRBV5-1 TRBD1 TGCGCCAGCAGCCTAGCACAGGGGGGCACTGAAGCTTTCTTT CASSLAQGGTEAFF
TRBJ1-1 NA TRBV2 NA TGTGCCAGCAGTCAGCGGCGGGGGGACACTGAAGCTTTCTTT CASSQRRGDTEAFF
TRBJ2-2 NA TRBV7-9 TRBD2 TGTGCCAGCAGCTCGTCCGGGACTAGAATCGGGGAGCTGTTTTTT CASSSSGTRIGELFF
TRBJ1-3 NA TRBV10-3 NA TGTGCCGGAGGGTCTGGAAACACCATATATTTT CAGGSGNTIYF
TRBJ2-7 NA TRBV7-2 TRBD1 TGTGCCAGCAGCTTAGACAGGGGGCATCTCTACGAGCAGTACTTC CASSLDRGHLYEQYF